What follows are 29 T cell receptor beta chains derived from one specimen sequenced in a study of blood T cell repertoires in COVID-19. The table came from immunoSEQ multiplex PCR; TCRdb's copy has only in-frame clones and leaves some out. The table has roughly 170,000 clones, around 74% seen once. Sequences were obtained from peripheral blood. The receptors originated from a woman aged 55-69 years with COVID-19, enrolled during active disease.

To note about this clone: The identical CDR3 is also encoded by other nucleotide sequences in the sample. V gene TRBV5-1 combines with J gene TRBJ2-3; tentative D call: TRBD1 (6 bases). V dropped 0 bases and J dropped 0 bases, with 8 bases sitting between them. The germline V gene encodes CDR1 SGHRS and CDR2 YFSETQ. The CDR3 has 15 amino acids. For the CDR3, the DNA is TGCGCCAGCAGCTTGGAGGGGGTAAGCACAGATACGCAGTATTTT. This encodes CASSLEGVSTDTQYF. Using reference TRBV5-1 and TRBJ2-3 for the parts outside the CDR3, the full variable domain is KAGVTQTPRYLIKTRGQQVTLSCSPISGHRSVSWYQQTPGQGLQFLFEYFSETQRNKGNFPGRFSGRQFSNSRSEMNVSTLELGDSALYLCASSLEGVSTDTQYFGPGTRLTVL.

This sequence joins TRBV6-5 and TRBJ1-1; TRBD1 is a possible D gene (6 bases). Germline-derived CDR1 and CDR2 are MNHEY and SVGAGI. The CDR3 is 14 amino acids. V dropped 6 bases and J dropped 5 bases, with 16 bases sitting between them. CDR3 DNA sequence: TGTGCCAGCAGAATCACAGGGAGTGGGACTGAAGCTTTCTTT. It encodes CASRITGSGTEAFF.

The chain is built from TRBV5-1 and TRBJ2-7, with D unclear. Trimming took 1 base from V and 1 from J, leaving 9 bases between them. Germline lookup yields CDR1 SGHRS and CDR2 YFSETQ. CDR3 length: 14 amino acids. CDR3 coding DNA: TGCGCCAGCAGCTTGCTTACGGGTTCCTACGAGCAGTACTTC. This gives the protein CASSLLTGSYEQYF.

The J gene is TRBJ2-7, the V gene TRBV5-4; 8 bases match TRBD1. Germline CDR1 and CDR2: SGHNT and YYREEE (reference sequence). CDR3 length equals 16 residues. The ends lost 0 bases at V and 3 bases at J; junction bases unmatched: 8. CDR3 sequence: CASSLAGAGGGYEQYF. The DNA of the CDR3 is TGTGCCAGCAGCTTGGCCGGCGCAGGGGGCGGCTACGAGCAGTACTTC.

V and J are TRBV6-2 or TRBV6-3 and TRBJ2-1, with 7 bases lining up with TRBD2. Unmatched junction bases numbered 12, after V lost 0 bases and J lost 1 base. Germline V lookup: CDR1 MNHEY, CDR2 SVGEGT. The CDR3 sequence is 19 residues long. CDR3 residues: CASSYSTVFGRTSYNEQFF. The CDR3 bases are TGTGCCAGCAGTTACTCGACGGTATTCGGGAGGACTTCCTACAATGAGCAGTTCTTC.

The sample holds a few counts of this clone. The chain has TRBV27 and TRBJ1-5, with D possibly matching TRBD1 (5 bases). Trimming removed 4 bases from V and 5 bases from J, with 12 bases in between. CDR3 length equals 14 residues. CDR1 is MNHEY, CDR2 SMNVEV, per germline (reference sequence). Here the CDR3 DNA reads TGTGCCAGCAGTTCGGTAAGGGGATATCAGCCCCAGCATTTT. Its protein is CASSSVRGYQPQHF.

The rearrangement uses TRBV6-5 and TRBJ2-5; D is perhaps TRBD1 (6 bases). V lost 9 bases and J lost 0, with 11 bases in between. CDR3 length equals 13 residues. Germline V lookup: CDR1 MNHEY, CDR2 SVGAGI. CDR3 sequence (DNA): TGTGCCAGTAAGGGACAAAACCAAGAGACCCAGTACTTC. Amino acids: CASKGQNQETQYF.

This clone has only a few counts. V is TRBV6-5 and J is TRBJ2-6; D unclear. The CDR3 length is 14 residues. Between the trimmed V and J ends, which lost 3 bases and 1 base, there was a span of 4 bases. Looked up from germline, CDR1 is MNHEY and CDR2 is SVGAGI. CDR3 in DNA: TGTGCCAGCAGTTATTCGTCTGGGGCCAACGTCCTGACTTTC. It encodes CASSYSSGANVLTF.

For the CDR3, the DNA is TGTGCCAGCAGCTTAATCCACGGGACAGCCTATGGCTACACCTTC. This encodes CASSLIHGTAYGYTF. This sequence joins TRBV7-3 and TRBJ1-2, with TRBD1 identical over 7 bases. V dropped 1 base and J dropped 4; count of bases not matched to a gene: 6. CDR1 is SGHTA and CDR2 is FQGTGA in the germline V gene. The CDR3 sequence is 15 residues long. Looking up the rest from reference TRBV7-3 and TRBJ1-2 gives the full variable domain: GAGVSQTPSNKVTEKGKYVELRCDPISGHTALYWYRQSLGQGPEFLIYFQGTGAADDSGLPNDRFFAVRPEGSVSTLKIQRTERGDSAVYLCASSLIHGTAYGYTFGSGTRLTVV.

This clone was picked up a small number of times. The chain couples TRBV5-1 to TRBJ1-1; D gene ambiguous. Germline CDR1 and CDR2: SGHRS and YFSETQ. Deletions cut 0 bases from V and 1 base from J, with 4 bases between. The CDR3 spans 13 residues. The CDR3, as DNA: TGCGCCAGCAGCTTGGACAGGAACACTGAAGCTTTCTTT. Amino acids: CASSLDRNTEAFF.

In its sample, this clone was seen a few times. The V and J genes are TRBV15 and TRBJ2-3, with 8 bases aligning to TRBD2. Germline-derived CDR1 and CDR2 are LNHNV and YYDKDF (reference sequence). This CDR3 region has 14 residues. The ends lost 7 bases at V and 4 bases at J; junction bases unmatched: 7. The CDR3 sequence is CATTDPGRADTQYF. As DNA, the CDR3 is TGTGCCACCACCGACCCCGGGAGGGCAGATACGCAGTATTTT.

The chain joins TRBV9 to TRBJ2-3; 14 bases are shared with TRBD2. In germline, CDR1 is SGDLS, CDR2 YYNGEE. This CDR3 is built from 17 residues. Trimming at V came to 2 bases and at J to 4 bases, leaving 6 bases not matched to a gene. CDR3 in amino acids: CASSVGTSGGWADTQYF. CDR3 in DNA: TGTGCCAGCAGCGTGGGGACTAGCGGGGGCTGGGCAGATACGCAGTATTTT.

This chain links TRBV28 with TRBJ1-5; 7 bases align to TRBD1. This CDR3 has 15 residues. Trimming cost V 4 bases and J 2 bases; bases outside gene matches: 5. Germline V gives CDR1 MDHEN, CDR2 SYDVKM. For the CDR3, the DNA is TGTGCCAGCAGTTACAGGGGCGGGGGCAATCAGCCCCAGCATTTT. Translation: CASSYRGGGNQPQHF.

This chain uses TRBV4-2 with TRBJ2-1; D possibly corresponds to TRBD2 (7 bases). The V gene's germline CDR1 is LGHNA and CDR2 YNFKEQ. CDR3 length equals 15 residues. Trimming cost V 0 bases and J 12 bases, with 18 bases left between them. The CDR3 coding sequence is TGTGCCAGCAGCCAAGAGAGAGGGGGGGCGCCGGGGCAGTTCTTC. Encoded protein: CASSQERGGAPGQFF.

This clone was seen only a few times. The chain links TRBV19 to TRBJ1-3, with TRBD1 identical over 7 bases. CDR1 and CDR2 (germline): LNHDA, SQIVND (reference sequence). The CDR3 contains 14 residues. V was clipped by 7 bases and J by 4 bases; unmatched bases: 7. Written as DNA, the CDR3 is TGTGCCAGTATCCCAGACAGGGCCGGAAACACCATATATTTT. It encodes CASIPDRAGNTIYF.

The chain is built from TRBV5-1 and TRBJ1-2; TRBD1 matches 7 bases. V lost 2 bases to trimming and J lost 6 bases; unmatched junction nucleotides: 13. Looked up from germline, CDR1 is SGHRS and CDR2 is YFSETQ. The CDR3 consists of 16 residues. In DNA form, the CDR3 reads TGCGCCAGCAGCTTTGAGGGGGCGAAGGGGATTGATGGCTACACCTTC. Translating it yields CASSFEGAKGIDGYTF.

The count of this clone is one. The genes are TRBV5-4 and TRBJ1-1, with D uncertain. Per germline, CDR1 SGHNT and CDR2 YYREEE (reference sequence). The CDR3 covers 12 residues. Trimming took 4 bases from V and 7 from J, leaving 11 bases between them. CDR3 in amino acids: CASSPTGDEAFF. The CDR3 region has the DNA TGTGCCAGCAGCCCAACGGGAGATGAAGCTTTCTTT.

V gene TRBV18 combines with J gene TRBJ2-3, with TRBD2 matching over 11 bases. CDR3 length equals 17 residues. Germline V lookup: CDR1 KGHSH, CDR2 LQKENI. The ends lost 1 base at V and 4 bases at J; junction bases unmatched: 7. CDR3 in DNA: TGTGCCAGCTCACCACTATCACTAGCGGGGGATGCAGATACGCAGTATTTT. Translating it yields CASSPLSLAGDADTQYF.

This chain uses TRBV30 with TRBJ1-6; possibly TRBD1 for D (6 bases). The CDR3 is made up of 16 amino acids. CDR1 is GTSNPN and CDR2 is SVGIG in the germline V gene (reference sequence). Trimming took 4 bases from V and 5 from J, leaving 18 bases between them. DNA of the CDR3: TGTGCCTGGATAAAGGAGACTCCAGGGGATAATTCACCCCTCCACTTT. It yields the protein CAWIKETPGDNSPLHF.

DNA for the CDR3: TGTGCCAGCAGCTGGACAGGCGGCTCCTACAATGAGCAGTTCTTC. It specifies CASSWTGGSYNEQFF. V gene TRBV7-2 combines with J gene TRBJ2-1; 7 bases fit TRBD1. Per germline, CDR1 SGHTA and CDR2 FQGNSA. The CDR3 extends over 15 amino acids. The V segment lost 4 bases and the J segment 0 bases; nucleotides outside the gene matches: 3.

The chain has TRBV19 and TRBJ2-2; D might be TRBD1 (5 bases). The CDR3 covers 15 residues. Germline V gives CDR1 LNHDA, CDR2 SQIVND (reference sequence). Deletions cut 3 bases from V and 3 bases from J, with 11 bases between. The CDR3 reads CASSIGQGDTGELFF. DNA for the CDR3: TGTGCCAGTAGTATTGGGCAGGGTGACACCGGGGAGCTGTTTTTT. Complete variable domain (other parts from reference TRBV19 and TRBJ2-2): DGGITQSPKYLFRKEGQNVTLSCEQNLNHDAMYWYRQDPGQGLRLIYYSQIVNDFQKGDIAEGYSVSREKKESFPLTVTSAQKNPTAFYLCASSIGQGDTGELFFGEGSRLTVL.

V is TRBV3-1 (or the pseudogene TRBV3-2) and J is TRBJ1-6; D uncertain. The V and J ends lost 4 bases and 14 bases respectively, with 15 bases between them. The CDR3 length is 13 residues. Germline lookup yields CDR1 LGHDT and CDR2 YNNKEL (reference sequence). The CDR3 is CASSPQSRVALHF. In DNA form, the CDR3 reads TGTGCCAGCAGCCCCCAAAGCCGGGTGGCCCTCCACTTT.

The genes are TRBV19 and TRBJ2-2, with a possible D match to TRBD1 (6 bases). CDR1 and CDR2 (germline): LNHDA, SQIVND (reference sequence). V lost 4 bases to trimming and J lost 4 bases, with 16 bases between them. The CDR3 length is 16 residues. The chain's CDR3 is CASSTLFWGPTGELFF. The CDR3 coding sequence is TGTGCCAGTAGTACCCTTTTTTGGGGGCCCACCGGGGAGCTGTTTTTT.

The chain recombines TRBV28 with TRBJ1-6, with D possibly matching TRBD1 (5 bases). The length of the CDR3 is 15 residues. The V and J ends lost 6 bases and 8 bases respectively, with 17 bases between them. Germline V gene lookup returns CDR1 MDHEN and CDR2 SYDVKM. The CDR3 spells CASSPGPGTDSPLHF. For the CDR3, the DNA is TGTGCCAGCAGCCCAGGGCCCGGAACAGATTCACCCCTCCACTTT. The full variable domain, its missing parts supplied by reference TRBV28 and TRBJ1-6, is DVKVTQSSRYLVKRTGEKVFLECVQDMDHENMFWYRQDPGLGLRLIYFSYDVKMKEKGDIPEGYSVSREKKERFSLILESASTNQTSMYLCASSPGPGTDSPLHFGNGTRLTVT.

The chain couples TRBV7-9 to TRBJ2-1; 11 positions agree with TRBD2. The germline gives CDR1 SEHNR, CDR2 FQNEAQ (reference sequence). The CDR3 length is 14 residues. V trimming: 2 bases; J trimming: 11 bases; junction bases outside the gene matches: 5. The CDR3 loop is CASSLQLAGAQQFF. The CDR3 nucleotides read TGTGCCAGCAGCTTACAACTAGCGGGAGCACAGCAGTTCTTC.

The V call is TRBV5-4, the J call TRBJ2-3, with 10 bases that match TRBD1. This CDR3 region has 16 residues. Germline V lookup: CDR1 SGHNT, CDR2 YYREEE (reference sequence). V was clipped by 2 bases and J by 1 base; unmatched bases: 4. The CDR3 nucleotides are TGTGCCAGCAGCTTCCCCGGGACAGGGGGCACAGATACGCAGTATTTT. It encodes CASSFPGTGGTDTQYF. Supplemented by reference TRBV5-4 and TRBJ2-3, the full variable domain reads ETGVTQSPTHLIKTRGQQVTLRCSSQSGHNTVSWYQQALGQGPQFIFQYYREEENGRGNFPPRFSGLQFPNYSSELNVNALELDDSALYLCASSFPGTGGTDTQYFGPGTRLTVL.

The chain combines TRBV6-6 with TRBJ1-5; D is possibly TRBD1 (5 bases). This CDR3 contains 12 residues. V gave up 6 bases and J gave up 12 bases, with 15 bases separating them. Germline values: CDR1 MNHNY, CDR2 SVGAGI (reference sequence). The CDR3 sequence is CASSLGGAFQHF. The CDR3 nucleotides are TGTGCCAGCAGCCTGGGAGGGGCTTTCCAGCATTTT.

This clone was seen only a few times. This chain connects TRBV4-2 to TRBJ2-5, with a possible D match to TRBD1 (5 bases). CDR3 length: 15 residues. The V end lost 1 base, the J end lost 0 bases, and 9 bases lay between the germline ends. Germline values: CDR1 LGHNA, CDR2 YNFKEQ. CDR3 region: CASSQVGAYQETQYF. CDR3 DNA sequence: TGTGCCAGCAGCCAAGTAGGGGCGTACCAAGAGACCCAGTACTTC.

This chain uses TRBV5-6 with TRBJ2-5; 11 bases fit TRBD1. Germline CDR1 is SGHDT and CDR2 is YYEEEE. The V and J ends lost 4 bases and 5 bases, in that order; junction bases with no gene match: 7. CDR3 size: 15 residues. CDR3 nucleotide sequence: TGTGCCAGCAGCCACAGGACAGGGGGCGGGGAGACCCAGTACTTC. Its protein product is CASSHRTGGGETQYF.